This TCR beta chain was captured in a study of T cells in Graves' hyperthyroidism and ophthalmopathy. It was RNA transcripts that yielded the amplified TCR beta CDR3 regions. TCR CDR3 underwent first-round RT-PCR with the HTBI primer set. TCRdb recomputed calls from the multiplex PCR reads with MiXCR, one row per CDR3 protein. The sample lists more than 350,000 distinct CDR3 sequences, about 15% occurring once. This CDR3 is 15 amino acids long. The V gene lost 5 bases and the J gene lost 5 bases, with 18 bases spanning the gap. Germline CDR1 SGHNT, CDR2 YENEEA. Sequenced material: blood. V is TRBV11-3 and J is TRBJ2-5; possibly TRBD1 or TRBD2 for D (5 bases each). This TCR was sampled from a woman aged 55-69 years with Graves' ophthalmopathy. CDR3 sequence: CASSTSGISGETQYF. The CDR3 DNA reads as TGTGCCAGCAGCACTTCAGGGATCTCGGGGGAGACCCAGTACTTC.